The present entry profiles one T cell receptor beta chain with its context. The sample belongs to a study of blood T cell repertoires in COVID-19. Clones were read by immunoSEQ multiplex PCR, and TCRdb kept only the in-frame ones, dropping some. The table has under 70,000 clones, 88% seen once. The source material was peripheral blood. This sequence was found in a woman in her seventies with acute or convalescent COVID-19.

The CDR3 region is CASSLALGQGYGYTF. The CDR3 DNA is TGCGCCAGCAGCTTGGCCCTTGGACAGGGGTATGGCTACACCTTC. This rearrangement joins TRBV5-1 to TRBJ1-2; 9 bases are shared with TRBD1. The CDR3 has 15 residues. Germline V gives CDR1 SGHRS, CDR2 YFSETQ. J lost 5 bases, V lost 0 bases, and 5 bases had no gene match. Filled out from reference TRBV5-1 and TRBJ1-2, the complete variable domain reads KAGVTQTPRYLIKTRGQQVTLSCSPISGHRSVSWYQQTPGQGLQFLFEYFSETQRNKGNFPGRFSGRQFSNSRSEMNVSTLELGDSALYLCASSLALGQGYGYTFGSGTRLTVV.